The subject of this entry is one T cell receptor beta chain. Its specific antigen is unknown. Base qualities are not at hand, and no much larger clone is one base apart. The goal of deep resolution MiSeq sequencing was a depth between 1 in 1 million and 1 in 200,000 T cells, and coverage averaged 10x per clonotype. TCR beta libraries were generated with the immunoSEQ hsTCRB Kit. The authors' analysis ran thus. Data were analyzed with ImmunoSEQ Data Assistant and ImmunoSEQ Analyzer, with V, D and J genes assigned per IMGT definitions. Clonality, which ranges from 0 to 1, was calculated as one minus the normalized Shannon entropy of productive rearrangement frequencies. Only overrepresented clonotypes making up at least 0.05% of the repertoire of each patient were included in the public clonotype analysis. Approximately 12 repertoires from age-matched healthy donors, obtained from immuneACCESS, served as clonality controls. TCRdb carries this immuneACCESS record with in-frame sequences only. Its versions omit some clonotypes, under half of them owing to an unresolved V gene in the studies checked, with the rest unexplained. V and J calls and clone size come straight from that table; D and trimming were deduced from the DNA. The sample contains fewer than 55,000 clones, roughly 57% of them found a single time. 28% of the sample goes to the ten largest clones.

The CDR3 has 20 amino acids, counting the end cysteine and phenylalanine. Only the CDR3 region is kept as DNA, spanning 60 bases read in frame from base 1. These data are taken from a study of cytotoxic CD8 clonotypes in ibrutinib-treated CLL (dated by TCRdb to the early 2020s). At the level of the whole study: In this cohort, approximately 15 patients were treatment-naive and roughly ten were relapsed/refractory, while fewer than 18 had unmutated IGHV. Cryopreserved peripheral blood mononuclear cells were collected before treatment, at response, and at either disease progression or sustained remission. Patients were still on ibrutinib when every remission and progressive disease sample was collected. An average of around 260,000 productive templates and 94,082 productive rearrangements was obtained per sample. Response samples were taken after a median of about a year on treatment, ranging from about 6 to 40 months. Responses were partial in approximately 24 patients and complete in 2; after median 68 months follow-up, roughly 15 stayed in remission and approximately twelve progressed. Of the 90 or so participants in the trial, 25 to 30 had longitudinal samples available.

Here is what the overall study found, with its caveats: Public clonotypes were found to be uncommon and were observed to contract or remain stable during treatment; the increase in clonality was shown to reflect expansion of private clonotypes at ibrutinib response. An increase in clonality was observed at ibrutinib response, with clonality remaining stable during sustained remission and falling back toward baseline at progression. Baseline clonality exceeded that of age-matched healthy donors and correlated strongly with circulating CD8+ T-cell counts. Lymph node repertoires were not examined, and the timing of sampling was not matched between patients in sustained remission and those whose disease progressed.

The meaning of the sample's time point label: less than 30 months on ibrutinib. For TCR beta library preparation, roughly 2 micrograms of genomic DNA were isolated from cryopreserved PBMCs. High-throughput TCR beta sequencing was performed on longitudinal blood samples from CLL patients receiving ibrutinib monotherapy. The patients took part in an open-label, single-center phase 2 trial of ibrutinib monotherapy. The sequencing here drew on PBMCs, taken after 24 months of ibrutinib treatment. The receptor was derived from a human donor with chronic lymphocytic leukemia. The V and J genes are TRBV21-1 and TRBJ1-5. TRBV21-1 is assigned pseudogene status. The DNA sequence is as follows: TGTGCCAGCAGCAAAGGCCCTCTTCGGTTCCGTCGCTTCTTCAATCAGCCCCAGCATTTT. Its product reads: CASSKGPLRFRRFFNQPQHF.